This TCR beta chain is from a study of blood T cell dynamics during melanoma immunotherapy. Time point of the sample: pre-treatment baseline. Study observations and caveats: Disease-control patients' PBMC repertoires became either more clonal or more diverse at W3. Whether repertoire-driving clones were melanoma-specific could not be determined.

DNA loading was fixed at 350 ng for all bulk PBMC samples. TCRdb's copy holds only in-frame clones and misses some; the assay was immunoSEQ multiplex PCR. The sample carries more than 10,000 clones, about 81% recorded once. Germline lookup yields CDR1 SGHVS and CDR2 FQNEAQ. Trimming stripped 1 base from V and 2 bases from J, with 5 bases between. The length of the CDR3 is 14 residues. A word on this clone: Its target is unknown.

The chain employs TRBV7-8 and TRBJ2-2; unclear D gene. Sequencing used blood, obtained from a patient treated with checkpoint blockade. The source of this sequence is a human donor with melanoma. Here the CDR3 DNA reads TGTGCCAGCAGCTTAGGGGGAAACACCGGGGAGCTGTTTTTT. It yields the protein CASSLGGNTGELFF.